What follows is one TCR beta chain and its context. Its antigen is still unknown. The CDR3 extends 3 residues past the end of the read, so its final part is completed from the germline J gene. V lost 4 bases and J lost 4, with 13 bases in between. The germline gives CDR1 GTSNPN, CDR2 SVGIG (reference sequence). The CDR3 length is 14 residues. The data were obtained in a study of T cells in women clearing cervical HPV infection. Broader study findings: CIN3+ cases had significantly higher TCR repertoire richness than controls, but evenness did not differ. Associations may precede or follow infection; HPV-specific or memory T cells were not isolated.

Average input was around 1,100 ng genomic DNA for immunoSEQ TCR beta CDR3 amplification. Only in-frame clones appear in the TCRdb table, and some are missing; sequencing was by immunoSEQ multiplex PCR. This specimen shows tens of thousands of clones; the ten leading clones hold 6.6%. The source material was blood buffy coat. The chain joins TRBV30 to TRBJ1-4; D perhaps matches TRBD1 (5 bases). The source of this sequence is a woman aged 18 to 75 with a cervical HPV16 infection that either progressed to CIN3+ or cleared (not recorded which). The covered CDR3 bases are TGTGCCTGGAATTTGGGACTTGGTAATGAAAAA. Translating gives CAWNLGLGNEK. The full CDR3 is CAWNLGLGNEKLFF.